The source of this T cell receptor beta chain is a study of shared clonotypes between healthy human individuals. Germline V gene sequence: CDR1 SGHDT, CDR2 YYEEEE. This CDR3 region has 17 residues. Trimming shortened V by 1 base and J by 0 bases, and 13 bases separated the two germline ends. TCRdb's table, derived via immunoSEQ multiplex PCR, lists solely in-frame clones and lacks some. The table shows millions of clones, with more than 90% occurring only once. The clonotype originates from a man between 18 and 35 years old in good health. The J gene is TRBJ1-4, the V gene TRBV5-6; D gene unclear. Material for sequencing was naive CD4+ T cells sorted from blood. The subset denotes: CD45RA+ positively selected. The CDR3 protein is CASSLQRLTPTNEKLFF. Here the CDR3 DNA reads TGTGCCAGCAGCTTGCAGCGACTTACCCCAACTAATGAAAAACTGTTTTTT.